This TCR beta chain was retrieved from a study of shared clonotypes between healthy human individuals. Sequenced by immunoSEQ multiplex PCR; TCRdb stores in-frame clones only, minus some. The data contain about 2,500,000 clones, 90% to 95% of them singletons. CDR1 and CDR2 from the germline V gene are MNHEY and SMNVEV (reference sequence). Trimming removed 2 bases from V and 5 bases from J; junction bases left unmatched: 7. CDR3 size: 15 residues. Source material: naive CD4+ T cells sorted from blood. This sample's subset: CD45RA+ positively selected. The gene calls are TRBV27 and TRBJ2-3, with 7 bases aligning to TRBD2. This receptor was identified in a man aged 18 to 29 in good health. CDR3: CASSLEAGAVDTQYF. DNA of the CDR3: TGTGCCAGCAGTTTAGAGGCGGGAGCGGTAGATACGCAGTATTTT.